This passage covers 19 T cell receptor beta chains from one sample sequenced in a study of blood T cell repertoires in COVID-19. Only in-frame clones appear in the TCRdb table, and some are missing; sequencing was by immunoSEQ multiplex PCR. The table records 200,000 to 250,000 clones, less than 85% of them present only once. Specimen: peripheral blood. The receptors were sampled from a woman older than 75 with acute or convalescent COVID-19.

The rearrangement uses TRBV7-9 and TRBJ1-4; no reliable D call. V was pared by 1 base and J by 0 bases, with 6 bases between. CDR3 length: 15 residues. Germline CDR1 is SEHNR and CDR2 is FQNEAQ (reference sequence). For the CDR3, the DNA is TGTGCCAGCAGCTTAGGGGCCGCAACTAATGAAAAACTGTTTTTT. Its translation is CASSLGAATNEKLFF.

This chain links TRBV7-9 with TRBJ2-7; the D gene is possibly TRBD1 (6 bases). The CDR3 sequence is 13 residues long. Trimming shortened V by 5 bases and J by 6 bases, and 14 bases separated the two germline ends. Per germline, CDR1 SEHNR and CDR2 FQNEAQ (reference sequence). The CDR3 loop is CASSAWTVSEQYF. CDR3 DNA sequence: TGTGCCAGCAGCGCTTGGACAGTGTCCGAGCAGTACTTC.

V and J are TRBV7-9 and TRBJ2-5; 10 nucleotides agree with TRBD1. V lost 0 bases to trimming and J lost 5 bases; unmatched junction nucleotides: 9. This CDR3 comprises 17 residues. CDR1 and CDR2 from the germline V gene are SEHNR and FQNEAQ (reference sequence). The CDR3 region has the DNA TGTGCCAGCAGCTTAGCGGAGGGACAGGGGCGCCCGGAGACCCAGTACTTC. It codes for CASSLAEGQGRPETQYF.

The V gene is TRBV6-5, the J gene TRBJ1-3; tentatively, D is TRBD1 (5 bases). CDR3 length: 15 amino acids. CDR1 is MNHEY, CDR2 SVGAGI, per germline. Trimming pared 6 bases from V and 0 bases from J, leaving 12 bases between. This CDR3 is CASRDTWSSGNTIYF. CDR3 DNA sequence: TGTGCCAGCAGGGACACCTGGAGCTCTGGAAACACCATATATTTT.

The chain couples TRBV7-3 to TRBJ2-2, with D perhaps TRBD1 (6 bases). V was cut by 5 bases and J by 4 bases, with 11 bases left in between. The CDR3 loop spans 14 amino acids. Looked up from germline, CDR1 is SGHTA and CDR2 is FQGTGA. CDR3: CASSPPTGTGELFF. In DNA, the CDR3 is TGTGCCAGCAGCCCTCCGACAGGCACCGGGGAGCTGTTTTTT.

This rearrangement joins TRBV3-1 (or the pseudogene TRBV3-2) to TRBJ1-1; no reliable D call. V lost 1 base and J 11 bases, leaving 14 bases between the germline ends. This CDR3 has 13 residues. Germline CDR1 is LGHDT and CDR2 is YNNKEL (reference sequence). CDR3 DNA sequence: TGTGCCAGCAGCCAAGGGAAGTCACACGGGGCTTTCTTT. Residues: CASSQGKSHGAFF.

V gene TRBV18 combines with J gene TRBJ2-2; 10 nucleotides match TRBD1. The germline gives CDR1 KGHSH, CDR2 LQKENI. There are 14 residues in the CDR3. J was trimmed by 6 bases and V by 5 bases; bases with no gene match: 3. CDR3: CASSSGQGPGELFF. DNA of the CDR3: TGTGCCAGCTCATCGGGACAGGGGCCCGGGGAGCTGTTTTTT. Full variable domain (remainder filled in from reference TRBV18 and TRBJ2-2): NAGVMQNPRHLVRRRGQEARLRCSPMKGHSHVYWYRQLPEEGLKFMVYLQKENIIDESGMPKERFSAEFPKEGPSILRIQQVVRGDSAAYFCASSSGQGPGELFFGEGSRLTVL.

The V gene is TRBV15, the J gene TRBJ2-6; D call uncertain. Per the germline V gene, CDR1 is LNHNV and CDR2 is YYDKDF (reference sequence). The CDR3 spans 16 residues. V lost 1 base and J lost 0, with 7 bases in between. Written as DNA, the CDR3 is TGTGCCACCAGCAGAGTTGCGGTCTCTGGGGCCAACGTCCTGACTTTC. Protein sequence: CATSRVAVSGANVLTF.

The chain couples TRBV24-1 to TRBJ2-2, with D possibly being TRBD1 (6 bases). The CDR3 contains 14 residues. Germline V gene data show CDR1 as KGHDR and CDR2 as SFDVKD. The V and J ends lost 7 bases and 2 bases respectively, with 10 bases between them. The CDR3 region has the DNA TGTGCCACCAGCTACAGGGCAAACACCGGGGAGCTGTTTTTT. It is translated as CATSYRANTGELFF.

The rearrangement uses TRBV29-1 and TRBJ2-3, with D maybe TRBD1 (5 bases). The V end lost 6 bases, the J end lost 3 bases, and 16 bases lay between the germline ends. The CDR3 contains 14 residues. CDR1 is SQVTM, CDR2 ANQGSEA, per germline. The CDR3, as DNA: TGCAGCGTCAGGGATTACGCCGGGACAGATACGCAGTATTTT. Translating it yields CSVRDYAGTDTQYF.

The V call is TRBV5-1, the J call TRBJ2-7; 12 bases match TRBD1. Germline values: CDR1 SGHRS, CDR2 YFSETQ. The ends lost 1 base at V and 5 bases at J; junction bases unmatched: 4. CDR3 size: 15 residues. The DNA of the CDR3 is TGCGCCAGCAGCTTGTTGGGACAGGGGGCCGACGAGCAGTACTTC. Translation: CASSLLGQGADEQYF.

The V call is TRBV18, the J call TRBJ2-1; 8 nucleotides match TRBD1. The V gene's germline CDR1 is KGHSH and CDR2 LQKENI. The CDR3 covers 13 residues. With 3 bases clipped from V and 10 bases from J, the junction kept 5 bases outside the gene matches. In DNA, the CDR3 is TGTGCCAGCTCACCGGGACAGGACGGAGAGCAGTTCTTC. Translation: CASSPGQDGEQFF.

The table lists this clone with a count of one. One end of the junction fails to match germline, which may point to a read error. The chain has TRBV18 and TRBJ2-3; 10 bases fit TRBD2. The CDR3 contains 14 residues. In germline, CDR1 is KGHSH, CDR2 LQKENI. The DNA for the CDR3 is TGTGCCAGCTCCCCACTAGCGGGGACAGATACGCAGTATTTT. Translating gives CASSPLAGTDTQYF.

V gene TRBV18 combines with J gene TRBJ2-5, with 8 bases identical to TRBD2. With 4 bases clipped from V and 4 bases from J, the junction kept 2 bases outside the gene matches. Germline V gene lookup returns CDR1 KGHSH and CDR2 LQKENI. CDR3 length equals 13 residues. The CDR3 DNA reads TGTGCCAGCTCACGCGGGGGGACAGAGACCCAGTACTTC. This sequence encodes CASSRGGTETQYF.

This clone was seen a handful of times. The chain recombines TRBV5-1 with TRBJ1-1; the match to TRBD1 covers 7 bases. Germline trimming cut 4 bases from V and 7 bases from J; bases unmatched to any gene: 1. In germline, CDR1 is SGHRS, CDR2 YFSETQ. CDR3 length: 11 amino acids. The DNA of the CDR3 is TGCGCCAGCAGCGGGGACAGTGAAGCTTTCTTT. It encodes CASSGDSEAFF.

The chain has TRBV5-1 and TRBJ2-7; D gene uncertain. V gave up 0 bases and J gave up 0 bases, with 7 bases separating them. The germline V gene has CDR1 SGHRS and CDR2 YFSETQ. CDR3 length: 14 amino acids. As DNA, the CDR3 is TGCGCCAGCAGCTTGGCCAGTGTCTCCTACGAGCAGTACTTC. It yields the protein CASSLASVSYEQYF.

This clone was detected once. This chain connects TRBV27 to TRBJ2-3; possibly TRBD2 for D (5 bases). The CDR3 runs to 16 residues. Germline loops: CDR1 MNHEY, CDR2 SMNVEV (reference sequence). Trimming left V 1 base short and J 3 bases short, with 14 bases between. The CDR3 DNA reads as TGTGCCAGCAGTTTATACCGGGAAACTGGAACAGATACGCAGTATTTT. Its protein is CASSLYRETGTDTQYF.

This chain links TRBV2 with TRBJ1-2; D is unresolved. V gave up 7 bases and J gave up 7 bases, with 16 bases separating them. CDR1 and CDR2 (germline): SNHLY, FYNNEI. CDR3 length: 13 residues. The CDR3 sequence: CASNKDTAGGYTF. The CDR3 DNA is TGTGCCAGCAATAAAGACACAGCAGGTGGCTACACCTTC.

This chain joins TRBV19 and TRBJ2-7; 7 bases match TRBD1. Germline values: CDR1 LNHDA, CDR2 SQIVND (reference sequence). The CDR3 has 15 residues. V shed 7 bases and J 0 bases; nucleotides not matched to a gene: 9. This CDR3 is CASTPRRDSSYEQYF. For the CDR3, the DNA is TGTGCCAGTACCCCTCGCCGGGACAGCTCCTACGAGCAGTACTTC.